Below, 7 T cell receptor beta chains from the same sample are listed, as sequenced in a study of blood T cells in healthy people across ages. Using a J-beta primer mix together with a sample-barcoded 5' primer, a second PCR was run for roughly 7 to 11 cycles. TCRdb reprocessed the 5' RACE reads with MiXCR, giving one entry per CDR3 protein. The sample lists 1.5 million to 2 million distinct CDR3 sequences, roughly 49% occurring once. Material: blood. These receptors were obtained from a woman aged 40 to 55 in good health.

A single count supports this clonotype. The germline gene is not matched at one end of the junction; a read error may be the cause. V usage is TRBV7-2 and J usage is TRBJ1-2, with unresolved D. CDR1 and CDR2 (germline): SGHTA, FQGNSA. The CDR3 is made up of 13 amino acids. Here the CDR3 reads CASSRQETYDYTF. DNA of the CDR3: TGTGCCAGCAGCCGTCAGGAGACATATGACTACACCTTC.

This chain links TRBV20-1 with TRBJ2-1; TRBD2 is a possible D gene (7 bases). Germline values: CDR1 DFQATT, CDR2 SNEGSKA (reference sequence). V was cut by 0 bases and J by 8 bases, with 14 bases left in between. The CDR3 totals 14 residues. Here the CDR3 reads CSAREGGAEDEQFF. In DNA, the CDR3 is TGCAGTGCTAGAGAGGGGGGGGCAGAGGATGAGCAGTTCTTC.

This chain uses TRBV7-3 with TRBJ2-1; D may be TRBD2 (5 bases). The V and J ends lost 3 bases and 8 bases respectively, with 11 bases between them. The CDR3 sequence is 13 residues long. CDR1 and CDR2 from the germline V gene are SGHTA and FQGTGA. The DNA for the CDR3 is TGTGCCAGCAGCTTCTACACTAGTGATGAGCAGTTCTTC. Protein sequence: CASSFYTSDEQFF. Variable domain in full (rest from reference TRBV7-3 and TRBJ2-1): GAGVSQTPSNKVTEKGKYVELRCDPISGHTALYWYRQSLGQGPEFLIYFQGTGAADDSGLPNDRFFAVRPEGSVSTLKIQRTERGDSAVYLCASSFYTSDEQFFGPGTRLTVL.

In its sample, this clonotype was seen a few times. This chain links TRBV12-3 or TRBV12-4 with TRBJ1-1, with unresolved D. The CDR3 sequence is 13 residues long. Trimming took 4 bases from V and 5 from J, leaving 11 bases between them. The CDR3 loop is CASSSYSGTEAFF. In nucleotides, the CDR3 is TGTGCCAGCAGTTCGTACAGCGGAACTGAAGCTTTCTTT.

This chain uses TRBV6-4 with TRBJ2-7, with D perhaps matching TRBD2 (6 bases). The DNA end is a closer match to TRBJ2-4, so the J assignment may be wrong. The V gene's germline CDR1 is MRHNA and CDR2 SNTAGT. The length of the CDR3 is 17 residues. The CDR3, as DNA: TGTGCCAGCGGTTGCCCGGCCCTGCGGGGTGCCAAAAACATTCAGTACTTC. Its translation: CASGCPALRGAKNIQYF.

The V call is TRBV9, the J call TRBJ2-5; 16 nucleotides agree with TRBD2. Per the germline V gene, CDR1 is SGDLS and CDR2 is YYNGEE. V dropped 3 bases and J dropped 5; count of bases not matched to a gene: 10. The CDR3 totals 18 residues. In nucleotides, the CDR3 is TGTGCCAGCAGCGATGGGACTAGCGGGGGGGCCATAGTTGAGACCCAGTACTTC. Translated, it gives CASSDGTSGGAIVETQYF.

Worth noting for this clonotype: One junction end disagrees with the germline gene, perhaps due to a read error. The chain has TRBV4-1 and TRBJ1-6; no firm D call. Germline V gene lookup returns CDR1 MGHRA and CDR2 YSYEKL. This CDR3 has 13 residues. The CDR3 bases are TGCGCCTGCAGCCAAACAGCAAATTCACCCCTCCACTTT. It yields the protein CACSQTANSPLHF.